This T cell receptor (beta chain) was recorded in a study of glioma-infiltrating T cells after dendritic cell vaccination. Libraries were prepared by immunoSEQ multiplex PCR; TCRdb keeps only in-frame clonotypes and omits some of them. The sample has about 73,000 clones; roughly 82% are singletons. The junction had 2 bases not matched to a gene; V was cut back by 4 bases and J by 2 bases. The germline V gene has CDR1 SNHLY and CDR2 FYNNEI. The CDR3 length is 15 residues. The sequenced sample was blood, obtained before dendritic cell vaccination. The rearrangement uses TRBV2 and TRBJ2-6; 7 bases line up with TRBD2. The sequence was obtained from a human donor with glioblastoma. The CDR3 region has the DNA TGTGCCAGCAGTGGTGGGGGGGCTGGGGCCAACGTCCTGACTTTC. As protein: CASSGGGAGANVLTF.